This T cell receptor (beta chain) was sequenced in a study of T-cell memory formation after mild COVID-19. Across the study: TCR clustering was largely donor specific. Study results and caveats: CD4+ contracting clones were found mainly in CM and EM, and CD8+ ones in EMRA. Pre-infection memory held some responding clones, suggesting pre-existing cross-reactive T cells responded.

This clonotype has a count of ten or more. The antigen remains unidentified. CDR3 length: 13 residues. Germline assignment: CDR1 SGHDT and CDR2 YYEEEE. V was cut by 7 bases and J by 1 base, with 11 bases left in between. Researchers used 5'RACE with constant-segment primers to make TCR alpha and TCR beta cDNA libraries that carry sample barcodes and UMIs. TCRdb independently ran MiXCR on the 5' RACE reads; one entry per CDR3 protein. The table has tens of thousands of distinct CDR3 sequences, about an eighth seen once. The receptor's source is a man aged 18 to 30 who had mild COVID-19 (a few samples of this study predate the infection). Cell type and time point are not known. The chain joins TRBV5-6 to TRBJ1-1; D possibly corresponds to TRBD1 (5 bases). Sequenced material: PBMCs or a T cell subset sorted from them (not recorded which). CDR3 residues: CASPGTGNTEAFF. The CDR3 DNA is TGTGCCAGCCCTGGGACGGGGAACACTGAAGCTTTCTTT.